One sample yielded the 19 T cell receptor beta chains listed below, sequenced in a study of blood T cells in healthy people across ages. Next came a second PCR, run for about 6 to 12 cycles, which used a sample-barcoded 5' primer along with a J-beta primer mix. MiXCR, run by TCRdb on the 5' RACE reads, gives a single entry per CDR3 protein. Among hundreds of thousands of distinct CDR3 sequences, 45% to 50% were seen once, and the ten largest hold around 32%. The sample was blood. All receptors derive from a woman aged 60-75 years in good health.

This sequence joins TRBV6-2 or TRBV6-3 and TRBJ2-7, with 11 bases matching TRBD2. This CDR3 contains 17 residues. V lost 4 bases to trimming and J lost 3 bases; unmatched junction nucleotides: 11. The germline V gene has CDR1 MNHEY and CDR2 SVGEGT. The DNA for the CDR3 is TGTGCCAGCAGTTCCACCTCCACTAGCGGGAGATTCTACGAGCAGTACTTC. Its protein is CASSSTSTSGRFYEQYF.

This clonotype has just a few counts. V usage is TRBV29-1 and J usage is TRBJ2-1; 10 bases align to TRBD2. This CDR3 comprises 13 residues. With 6 bases clipped from V and 7 bases from J, the junction kept 6 bases outside the gene matches. Germline CDR1 and CDR2: SQVTM and ANQGSEA. CDR3 amino acids: CSVASGSTNEQFF. The CDR3 DNA is TGCAGCGTGGCTAGCGGGAGTACAAATGAGCAGTTCTTC.

This sequence joins TRBV4-1 and TRBJ2-5; D remains unclear. TRBJ2-7 matches the DNA end more closely, so the J call is doubtful. Germline values: CDR1 MGHRA, CDR2 YSYEKL. This CDR3 is built from 13 residues. CDR3 sequence (DNA): TGCGCCAGCAGCCAGATTGGGATCCGCGAGCAGTACTTC. It translates to CASSQIGIREQYF.

J is TRBJ2-5 and V is TRBV7-2, with 7 positions matching TRBD1. The CDR3 is made up of 15 amino acids. The germline V gene encodes CDR1 SGHTA and CDR2 FQGNSA. V was clipped by 1 base and J by 3 bases; unmatched bases: 5. The CDR3 DNA follows: TGTGCCAGCAGCTTAGAGGGCAGGGGGAAAGAGACCCAGTACTTC. It codes for CASSLEGRGKETQYF.

A word on this clonotype: One end of the junction does not line up with germline, which may come from a read error. The CDR3 DNA follows: TGTGCCAGCGGCCAAGAGGGCTCTAACTATGGCTACACCTTC. This encodes CASGQEGSNYGYTF. The J gene is TRBJ1-2, the V gene TRBV3-1; D is ambiguous. Germline V lookup: CDR1 LGHDT, CDR2 YNNKEL (reference sequence). CDR3 length: 14 amino acids.

The chain combines TRBV7-2 with TRBJ2-4, with D tentatively TRBD2 (5 bases). The J call may be faulty, since TRBJ2-7 better matches the DNA end. The CDR3 runs to 13 residues. Germline V gene lookup returns CDR1 SGHTA and CDR2 FQGNSA. The CDR3 sequence is CASTTERLYEQYF. CDR3 sequence (DNA): TGTGCCAGCACTACGGAGCGGTTATACGAGCAGTACTTC.

The sample holds one count of this clonotype. A junction boundary mismatches the germline segment, possibly from a read error. The chain has TRBV4-2 and TRBJ1-1; weak D call: TRBD1 (5 bases). The CDR3 sequence is 15 residues long. The V gene's germline CDR1 is LGHNA and CDR2 YNFKEQ. CDR3 protein: CASNQGEGRGTEAFF. Here the CDR3 DNA reads TGTGCCAGCAACCAAGGGGAGGGTAGAGGCACTGAAGCTTTCTTT.

This chain connects TRBV20-1 to TRBJ2-5, with TRBD2 matching 13 bases. J was trimmed by 7 bases and V by 3 bases; bases with no gene match: 17. Germline CDR1 and CDR2: DFQATT and SNEGSKA (reference sequence). This CDR3 region has 18 residues. CDR3 in amino acids: CSASPGTSGTREGGTQYF. As DNA, the CDR3 is TGCAGTGCTAGCCCCGGGACTAGCGGGACAAGAGAGGGGGGGACCCAGTACTTC.

This sequence joins TRBV27 and TRBJ2-7; D is possibly TRBD1 (5 bases). V shed 5 bases and J shed 6 bases, with 14 bases lying between them. Germline V gene lookup returns CDR1 MNHEY and CDR2 SMNVEV (reference sequence). The CDR3 totals 13 residues. CDR3 nucleotides: TGTGCCAGCAGTGCCTCAGGGTTCCGCGAGCAGTACTTC. Protein sequence: CASSASGFREQYF.

The V gene is TRBV2, the J gene TRBJ1-1; a weak D match, TRBD1 (5 bases). The germline V gene has CDR1 SNHLY and CDR2 FYNNEI. V was trimmed by 6 bases and J by 1 base, leaving 9 bases between them. This CDR3 is built from 13 residues. CDR3 DNA: TGTGCCAGCAGGGACACGGCGAACACTGAAGCTTTCTTT. Translated: CASRDTANTEAFF.

This chain connects TRBV12-5 to TRBJ2-3, with 9 positions matching TRBD1. Germline trimming cut 4 bases from V and 3 bases from J; bases unmatched to any gene: 8. Germline V gives CDR1 LGHNT, CDR2 FRNRAP. This CDR3 comprises 16 residues. CDR3 nucleotide sequence: TGTGCTAGTGGTTCCAACGGGACAGGGTCGACAGATACGCAGTATTTT. Its translation is CASGSNGTGSTDTQYF.

This clonotype was counted between two and nine times. The rearrangement uses TRBV3-1 and TRBJ2-7, with 7 positions matching TRBD2. The trim removed 3 bases at V and 2 bases at J, leaving 7 bases unmatched. The CDR3 is 15 residues long. Germline values: CDR1 LGHDT, CDR2 YNNKEL (reference sequence). As DNA, the CDR3 is TGTGCCAGCAGCCAGGGGGGGAGATTCACCTACGAGCAGTACTTC. It yields the protein CASSQGGRFTYEQYF.

This clonotype was found a few times. V usage is TRBV9 and J usage is TRBJ2-3; 12 positions agree with TRBD1. The length of the CDR3 is 16 residues. V dropped 1 base and J dropped 4; count of bases not matched to a gene: 4. In germline, CDR1 is SGDLS, CDR2 YYNGEE. The DNA for the CDR3 is TGTGCCAGCAGCGTATTTGGGACAGGGGGCTCAGATACGCAGTATTTT. It translates to CASSVFGTGGSDTQYF.

The V and J genes are TRBV5-4 and TRBJ2-7, with D uncertain. This CDR3 is 13 amino acids long. The germline V gene has CDR1 SGHNT and CDR2 YYREEE (reference sequence). The ends were cut back, 0 bases at V and 0 bases at J, with 4 bases in the middle. DNA of the CDR3: TGTGCCAGCAGCTTGGTGAACTCCTACGAGCAGTACTTC. This translates into CASSLVNSYEQYF.

The chain combines TRBV20-1 with TRBJ2-3, with 9 bases matching TRBD1. The CDR3 runs 14 residues. CDR1 and CDR2 from the germline V gene are DFQATT and SNEGSKA (reference sequence). The V and J ends lost 3 bases and 5 bases, in that order; junction bases with no gene match: 6. CDR3 DNA sequence: TGCAGTGCTAGGGGACAGGGAGGGATAGATACGCAGTATTTT. It specifies CSARGQGGIDTQYF.

The chain is built from TRBV5-1 and TRBJ2-5; D perhaps matches TRBD1 (6 bases). This CDR3 has 16 residues. Germline CDR1 and CDR2: SGHRS and YFSETQ. Trimming pared 0 bases from V and 1 base from J, leaving 13 bases between. DNA for the CDR3: TGCGCCAGCAGCTTGGACTCGACAGGACCCCAAGAGACCCAGTACTTC. Translation gives CASSLDSTGPQETQYF.

The rearrangement links TRBV27 to TRBJ2-1, with D unresolved. The closer fit of TRBJ2-7 to the DNA end suggests the J call may be wrong. The germline V gene has CDR1 MNHEY and CDR2 SMNVEV (reference sequence). The length of the CDR3 is 16 residues. CDR3 sequence: CASSFSQASSYNEQYF. The DNA of the CDR3 is TGTGCCAGCAGTTTTTCTCAGGCGAGCTCCTACAATGAGCAGTACTTC.

This clonotype was counted between two and nine times. V and J are TRBV12-3 or TRBV12-4 and TRBJ2-1; 8 bases are a match to TRBD2. V shed 5 bases, J shed 9 bases, and the junction held 6 bases outside the gene matches. CDR3 length: 13 amino acids. The CDR3 bases are TGTGCCAGCAGTCCGAGCGGGAGAGGTGAGCAGTTCTTC. Amino acid sequence: CASSPSGRGEQFF.

In this sample, this clonotype turned up a few times. The chain carries TRBV20-1 and TRBJ2-7; D not certain. The V gene's germline CDR1 is DFQATT and CDR2 SNEGSKA (reference sequence). CDR3 length: 12 residues. The V end lost 6 bases, the J end lost 6 bases, and 15 bases lay between the germline ends. The CDR3 nucleotides are TGCAGTGCCGGGCAGCCGCTTAGCGAGCAGTACTTC. Encoded protein: CSAGQPLSEQYF.